This entry features one T cell receptor (beta chain) sequence. The antigen this receptor binds is unknown. No clone much larger than this one lies a single base away; base qualities are absent. Whole blood was collected in K2EDTA tubes by collaborating institutions according to the institutions' own protocols. For TCRbeta analysis, collaborators shipped samples as frozen whole blood, isolated PBMCs, or DNA extracted from either of those sample types. The sample originates from a study of blood T cell repertoires in COVID-19 (dated by TCRdb to about 2020). About the full investigation: Samples covering the acute and convalescent phases of COVID-19 were provided by collaborators in the United States, Italy and Spain. A de-identified subject ID, COVID-19 status, age in years and sex were almost always included in the sample metadata. The dataset comprised deeply sampled blood TCRbeta repertoires from subjects exposed to, actively infected with, or recovered from COVID-19. The repertoires were made available in a free public database intended to serve as a resource for research on the immune response to SARS-CoV-2. The material from the prospective study consisted of cDNA or gDNA derived from T cells, B-cell-depleted T cells, or PBMCs. Where HLA class I and class II types were available, the types were taken from metadata supplied by the sample provider, not from assay-based typing. Samples were obtained from the ongoing ImmuneRACE study (first 160 participants) and from over 1,000 subjects provided by 6 global collaborators. Broader findings and caveats from the paper: How much clinical and demographic metadata was included differed by source and by participant, and the metadata was provided uncurated.

CDR1 and CDR2 are drawn from the germline V gene (reference sequence): LNHDA, SQIVND. Here V drops 3 bases and J drops 5 bases, and the junction holds 8 bases not matched to any gene. The CDR3, from cysteine to phenylalanine, totals 15 residues. Only the CDR3 DNA is retained, 45 bases long and in frame from the first base. The immunoSEQ Assay, a bias-controlled multiplex PCR, was used to amplify TCRbeta CDR3 regions from genomic DNA. Per the original workflow: The number of nucleated cells in each sample was estimated by amplification of reference gene primers within the assay. Sequence reads were collapsed and filtered to measure the absolute abundance of every unique TCRbeta CDR3 rearrangement. For each sample, productive Simpson clonality was calculated by taking the square root of Simpson's diversity index across productive rearrangements. The table was pulled from immuneACCESS by TCRdb, which kept in-frame rearrangements only. Such tables lose some clones; where checked, under half of the loss comes from unresolved V genes, and the rest has no known cause. V and J calls and clone size come straight from that table; D and trimming were deduced from the DNA. The table for this sample lists about 400,000 clones; about 89% of them were counted only once. 0.95% to 1.5% of the sample comes from the top ten.

The chain is made from TRBV19 and TRBJ2-7; TRBD1 aligns with 9 central bases. This receptor was obtained from a man between 40 and 49 years old with acute or convalescent COVID-19. The sequenced sample was peripheral blood. The DNA reads TGTGCCAGTAGTATGGGGACAGGGTACTTTAACGAGCAGTACTTC. It translates to CASSMGTGYFNEQYF.